A single sample gave rise to the 18 T cell receptor beta chains below, sequenced in a study of blood T cell repertoires in COVID-19. TCRdb's copy holds only in-frame clones and misses some; the assay was immunoSEQ multiplex PCR. Of roughly 300,000 clones listed, around 87% were seen once; the top ten hold 7.8%. Source material: peripheral blood. The source is a woman aged 45-60 years who had recovered from COVID-19.

This chain connects TRBV6-5 to TRBJ2-2; 14 positions agree with TRBD2. From germline, CDR1 is MNHEY and CDR2 SVGAGI. The CDR3 spans 16 residues. V lost 2 bases to trimming and J lost 5 bases; unmatched junction nucleotides: 1. The DNA for the CDR3 is TGTGCCAGCAGTTACAGGACTAGCGGGAGGACCGGGGAGCTGTTTTTT. Its translation is CASSYRTSGRTGELFF.

The V gene is TRBV20-1, the J gene TRBJ2-5; 7 positions agree with TRBD1. This CDR3 has 14 amino acids. After removal of 3 bases from V and 2 bases from J, the junction contained 6 bases not matched to a gene. From germline, CDR1 is DFQATT and CDR2 SNEGSKA (reference sequence). The CDR3 region has the DNA TGCAGTGCTAGTCCAGCGGACAGGCAAGAGACCCAGTACTTC. Amino acid sequence: CSASPADRQETQYF.

The chain links TRBV15 to TRBJ2-2; 12 nucleotides match TRBD2. The CDR3 extends over 18 amino acids. Germline CDR1 is LNHNV and CDR2 is YYDKDF (reference sequence). V lost 3 bases to trimming and J lost 6 bases; unmatched junction nucleotides: 11. This CDR3 reads CATSRNSLAGGQAGELFF. CDR3 DNA: TGTGCCACCAGCAGGAATTCCCTAGCGGGGGGGCAGGCCGGGGAGCTGTTTTTT.

The chain joins TRBV5-4 to TRBJ2-6; D is uncertain. There are 16 residues in the CDR3. Trimming cost V 4 bases and J 0 bases, with 11 bases left between them. CDR1 and CDR2 from the germline V gene are SGHNT and YYREEE (reference sequence). DNA for the CDR3: TGTGCCAGCAGCGCCGACACCCACTCTGGGGCCAACGTCCTGACTTTC. Protein product: CASSADTHSGANVLTF.

This chain joins TRBV19 and TRBJ1-5; 11 bases match TRBD1. The trim removed 4 bases at V and 6 bases at J, leaving 5 bases unmatched. CDR1 and CDR2 from the germline V gene are LNHDA and SQIVND (reference sequence). The CDR3 has 15 amino acids. The CDR3 DNA follows: TGTGCCAGTAGTAGGACAGGGGGCAGCGGTCAGCCCCAGCATTTT. Protein product: CASSRTGGSGQPQHF.

This chain links TRBV7-8 with TRBJ2-7, with 12 nucleotides matching TRBD2. The length of the CDR3 is 17 residues. V was pared by 6 bases and J by 0 bases, with 9 bases of the junction left unmatched. Germline V CDR1 and CDR2: SGHVS, FQNEAQ. In nucleotides, the CDR3 is TGTGCCAGCAGTTTGACTAGCGGGGGTTTCAGCTCCTACGAGCAGTACTTC. Translating it yields CASSLTSGGFSSYEQYF. The full variable domain, rest sourced from reference TRBV7-8 and TRBJ2-7, is GAGVSQSPRYKVAKRGQDVALRCDPISGHVSLFWYQQALGQGPEFLTYFQNEAQLDKSGLPSDRFFAERPEGSVSTLKIQRTQQEDSAVYLCASSLTSGGFSSYEQYFGPGTRLTVT.

The V call is TRBV4-3, the J call TRBJ2-1, with 8 bases identical to TRBD2. Per germline, CDR1 LGHNA and CDR2 YSLEER. The CDR3 sequence is 16 residues long. The junction had 5 bases not matched to a gene; V was cut back by 0 bases and J by 4 bases. CDR3 bases: TGCGCCAGCAGCCAAGATCGGGGGGGGCGTTACAATGAGCAGTTCTTC. Its protein is CASSQDRGGRYNEQFF.

J is TRBJ2-3 and V is TRBV27, with 7 nucleotides matching TRBD1. Germline lookup yields CDR1 MNHEY and CDR2 SMNVEV (reference sequence). V lost 2 bases, J lost 6 bases, and 8 bases stayed unmatched. The CDR3 covers 15 residues. CDR3 protein: CASSLKGARGDTQYF. As DNA, the CDR3 is TGTGCCAGCAGTTTAAAGGGGGCAAGGGGGGATACGCAGTATTTT.

This rearrangement joins TRBV5-6 to TRBJ2-7, with TRBD1 identical over 8 bases. Germline CDR1 reads SGHDT; CDR2 reads YYEEEE. This CDR3 is 14 amino acids long. Trimming cost V 4 bases and J 3 bases; bases outside gene matches: 6. This chain's CDR3 is CASSPGGSFYEQYF. The CDR3 bases are TGTGCCAGCAGCCCAGGGGGCTCCTTCTACGAGCAGTACTTC. The whole variable domain, remainder taken from reference TRBV5-6 and TRBJ2-7, is DAGVTQSPTHLIKTRGQQVTLRCSPKSGHDTVSWYQQALGQGPQFIFQYYEEEERQRGNFPDRFSGHQFPNYSSELNVNALLLGDSALYLCASSPGGSFYEQYFGPGTRLTVT.

The chain has TRBV11-2 and TRBJ1-1; D unresolved. The germline CDR1 and CDR2 sequences are SGHAT and FQNNGV. The CDR3 length is 15 residues. V gave up 2 bases and J gave up 3 bases, with 13 bases separating them. The CDR3 is CASSLLSSTYTEAFF. Here the CDR3 DNA reads TGTGCCAGCAGCTTATTATCTTCGACTTACACTGAAGCTTTCTTT.

This rearrangement joins TRBV20-1 to TRBJ2-2; no firm D call. The CDR3 sequence is 11 residues long. The germline gives CDR1 DFQATT, CDR2 SNEGSKA (reference sequence). Trimming removed 1 base at V and 6 bases at J, with 3 bases between. As DNA, the CDR3 is TGCAGTGCTAGAGTAGCCGGGGAGCTGTTTTTT. This sequence encodes CSARVAGELFF.

V usage is TRBV30 and J usage is TRBJ2-1, with 7 bases aligning to TRBD2. CDR3 length: 14 amino acids. V gave up 1 base and J gave up 0 bases; unmatched junction bases: 0. Germline V CDR1 and CDR2: GTSNPN, SVGIG (reference sequence). This CDR3 reads CAWSGTSSYNEQFF. CDR3 DNA: TGTGCCTGGAGTGGGACTAGCTCCTACAATGAGCAGTTCTTC.

The chain uses TRBV7-9 and TRBJ2-5, with a possible D match to TRBD2 (7 bases). From germline, CDR1 is SEHNR and CDR2 FQNEAQ (reference sequence). This CDR3 contains 15 residues. V was pared by 0 bases and J by 1 base, with 9 bases between. This chain's CDR3 is CASSLAGGRQETQYF. CDR3 nucleotides: TGTGCCAGCAGCTTAGCGGGGGGGCGCCAAGAGACCCAGTACTTC.

The chain has TRBV2 and TRBJ2-7; D is perhaps TRBD1 (6 bases). This CDR3 contains 15 residues. V was clipped by 6 bases and J by 6 bases, with 21 bases between them. The V gene's germline CDR1 is SNHLY and CDR2 FYNNEI. This CDR3 is CASRVRAGDAFEQYF. The CDR3 DNA reads as TGTGCCAGCAGGGTTCGTGCAGGGGACGCCTTCGAGCAGTACTTC.

The chain employs TRBV30 and TRBJ2-5; D uncertain. The length of the CDR3 is 13 residues. V lost 0 bases, J lost 5 bases, and 10 bases lay in between. CDR1 is GTSNPN and CDR2 is SVGIG in the germline V gene (reference sequence). The CDR3 sequence is CAWSVNSLETQYF. CDR3 coding DNA: TGTGCCTGGAGTGTGAATAGCTTGGAGACCCAGTACTTC.

The rearrangement joins TRBV29-1 to TRBJ1-2; D call uncertain. Trimming pared 8 bases from V and 5 bases from J, leaving 12 bases between. Germline lookup yields CDR1 SQVTM and CDR2 ANQGSEA. The CDR3 has 11 amino acids. The CDR3 region has the DNA TGCAGCACGAACTTCGGGTATGGCTACACCTTC. This codes for CSTNFGYGYTF.

The chain links TRBV7-5 to TRBJ2-7; whether TRBD1, the table's D call, matches the DNA was not checked. TRBV7-5 has pseudogene status. The CDR3 contains 14 residues. The CDR3 here is CARSPQGQPYEQYF. In DNA, the CDR3 is TGTGCCAGAAGCCCTCAGGGACAGCCCTACGAGCAGTACTTC.

V usage is TRBV10-3 and J usage is TRBJ1-5; unclear D gene. Trimming took 2 bases from V and 3 from J, leaving 11 bases between them. Per germline, CDR1 ENHRY and CDR2 SYGVKD. The CDR3 contains 15 residues. CDR3 protein: CAISEIDGNNQPQHF. CDR3 nucleotides: TGTGCCATCAGTGAGATCGACGGGAACAATCAGCCCCAGCATTTT.